The text below deals with one T cell receptor (delta chain). Its antigen is unknown. Germline CDR1 TSWWSYY, CDR2 QGS. The J segment lost 4 bases and the V segment lost 4 bases, leaving 24 bases of the junction unmatched. The CDR3 is 20 amino acids. The template was reverse-transcribed extracted RNA. Multiplex PCR used pooled V-gene forward primers and a constant-region reverse primer to amplify CDR3s. TCRdb reanalyzed the multiplex PCR reads using CATT. Here the sample spans about 25,000 delta-chain clones, nearly 7.5% being singletons. Vdelta1+ thymocyte sorts reached between about 97% and 99.6% purity. These data come from a study of Vδ1+ human thymocytes. General study results and limits: In the thymus, TRG and TRD repertoires looked highly polyclonal with Gaussian CDR3 lengths. Around a fifth of thymic delta-chain sequences were Vdelta2, with few Vdelta3, unlike blood Vdelta1+ controls. Bulk data may be misread because of unexpected Vdelta2 sequences.

The rearrangement links TRDV1 to TRDJ1, with 7 positions matching TRDD3. Specimen: Vdelta1+ gamma-delta thymocytes from the thymus. Subset indicated: FACS-sorted CD3+ TCRalphabeta- TCRVdelta1+ TCRVdelta2- thymocytes. The sequence was obtained from a girl under three years old who had congenital heart surgery. The CDR3 region has the DNA TGTGCTCTTGGGGTCCCTGTAGGGGGGGATTACAAAGGAGGTCGCGATAAACTCATCTTT. Encoded protein: CALGVPVGGDYKGGRDKLIF.